Below are 17 T cell receptor beta chains sequenced from a single sample in a study of graft-versus-host responses after intestinal transplantation. Intraepithelial and lamina propria lymphocytes were released after the graft tissue was processed. Generated by immunoSEQ multiplex PCR, the TCRdb table keeps only in-frame clones and is missing some. In the table there are about 60,000 clones, approximately 91% of which are singletons. Material: ileum tissue, obtained 350 to 400 days after transplant. Receptors were obtained from a human patient who received an intestinal transplant, so some T cells may come from the graft donor.

The rearrangement joins TRBV6-5 to TRBJ1-2; D is uncertain. This CDR3 region has 13 residues. V shed 2 bases and J shed 2 bases, with 6 bases lying between them. The V gene's germline CDR1 is MNHEY and CDR2 SVGAGI. CDR3 in amino acids: CASSYGENYGYTF. The CDR3 coding sequence is TGTGCCAGCAGTTACGGCGAAAACTATGGCTACACCTTC.

The rearrangement uses TRBV6-5 and TRBJ2-1; 7 bases are a match to TRBD1. Trimming at V came to 5 bases and at J to 6 bases, leaving 4 bases not matched to a gene. CDR1 MNHEY and CDR2 SVGAGI come from the germline V gene. The CDR3 covers 13 residues. CDR3 bases: TGTGCCAGCAGTCTGGCAGGGGGCAATGAGCAGTTCTTC. Its protein product is CASSLAGGNEQFF.

The chain carries TRBV18 and TRBJ2-1, with TRBD1 identical over 11 bases. This CDR3 region has 19 residues. Germline CDR1 reads KGHSH; CDR2 reads LQKENI. The trim removed 3 bases at V and 10 bases at J, leaving 20 bases unmatched. CDR3 residues: CASSPTTIWRTGGWEEQFF. For the CDR3, the DNA is TGTGCCAGCTCACCGACCACGATATGGAGGACAGGGGGCTGGGAGGAGCAGTTCTTC.

This chain uses TRBV11-2 with TRBJ1-1, with 8 positions matching TRBD1. The CDR3 loop spans 14 amino acids. Germline assignment: CDR1 SGHAT and CDR2 FQNNGV. The V and J ends lost 4 bases and 1 base, in that order; junction bases with no gene match: 2. The CDR3 here is CASSSGQGNTEAFF. The CDR3 DNA sequence: TGTGCCAGCAGCTCCGGACAGGGGAACACTGAAGCTTTCTTT.

This clone was recorded once. The chain is built from TRBV19 and TRBJ1-6; D gene uncertain. V lost 6 bases to trimming and J lost 13 bases, with 19 bases between them. CDR3 size: 14 residues. From germline, CDR1 is LNHDA and CDR2 SQIVND (reference sequence). CDR3 nucleotide sequence: TGTGCCAGTAGCATTTCCCTAGGAGGCTCCCCCCTCCACTTT. It encodes CASSISLGGSPLHF.

About this clone itself: Given the absence of the conserved phenylalanine or tryptophan at the CDR3 end, a read error is likely. This chain uses TRBV15 with TRBJ2-3; tentatively, D is TRBD1 or TRBD2 (6 bases each). The CDR3 length is 19 residues. Looked up from germline, CDR1 is LNHNV and CDR2 is YYDKDF (reference sequence). The ends were cut back, 0 bases at V and 0 bases at J, with 19 bases in the middle. CDR3 loop: CATSRDRSGARPSTDTQYL. DNA for the CDR3: TGTGCCACCAGCAGAGATCGTTCGGGGGCCAGGCCGAGCACAGATACGCAGTATCTT.

This chain links TRBV27 with TRBJ2-7, with TRBD2 identical over 7 bases. Trimming removed 0 bases from V and 3 bases from J; junction bases left unmatched: 5. Germline V CDR1 and CDR2: MNHEY, SMNVEV (reference sequence). This CDR3 region has 15 residues. CDR3 DNA sequence: TGTGCCAGCAGTTTATCGTGGGGGGAGGGCTACGAGCAGTACTTC. Translated, it gives CASSLSWGEGYEQYF.

This rearrangement joins TRBV18 to TRBJ1-5; D gene unclear. V lost 4 bases and J lost 1, with 8 bases in between. This CDR3 is 14 amino acids long. The germline V gene has CDR1 KGHSH and CDR2 LQKENI. In DNA form, the CDR3 reads TGTGCCAGCTCACAAGGAAGGAGCAATCAGCCCCAGCATTTT. Protein product: CASSQGRSNQPQHF.

J is TRBJ2-7 and V is TRBV28; D is undetermined. CDR1 MDHEN and CDR2 SYDVKM come from the germline V gene. V was cut by 4 bases and J by 4 bases, with 17 bases left in between. The CDR3 length is 15 residues. CDR3 protein: CASSSGRPGQYEQYF. In DNA form, the CDR3 reads TGTGCCAGCAGTTCCGGTAGGCCCGGGCAGTACGAGCAGTACTTC.

This chain uses TRBV23-1 with TRBJ2-7; TRBD1 might be the D (6 bases). TRBV23-1 is placed among ORFs of uncertain function. The ends were cut back, 3 bases at V and 6 bases at J, with 18 bases in the middle. CDR3 length equals 15 residues. The CDR3: CASSHIQGKESEQYF. CDR3 coding DNA: TGCGCCAGCAGTCATATCCAGGGGAAAGAAAGCGAGCAGTACTTC.

The chain joins TRBV16 to TRBJ1-5, with a weak D call TRBD1 (5 bases). V lost 0 bases and J 6 bases, leaving 9 bases between the germline ends. Germline V lookup: CDR1 KGHSY, CDR2 FQNENV. The CDR3 consists of 14 residues. CDR3 DNA sequence: TGTGCCAGCAGCCAATCGGGGGTGGGTCAGCCCCAGCATTTT. Translated: CASSQSGVGQPQHF.

Here the CDR3 DNA reads TGTGCCAGCGGGACAGGGTCCTACGAGCAGTACTTC. It is translated as CASGTGSYEQYF. This chain links TRBV2 with TRBJ2-7; TRBD1 matches at 9 bases. The V gene's germline CDR1 is SNHLY and CDR2 FYNNEI. With V trimmed by 8 bases and J by 1 base, 0 bases remained unmatched. CDR3 size: 12 residues.

The chain recombines TRBV6-5 with TRBJ1-6; no clear D gene. The germline CDR1 and CDR2 sequences are MNHEY and SVGAGI. This CDR3 spans 14 amino acids. V was pared by 3 bases and J by 7 bases, with 10 bases between. CDR3 amino acids: CASSYRAENSPLHF. Here the CDR3 DNA reads TGTGCCAGCAGTTATAGGGCAGAGAATTCACCCCTCCACTTT.

The V gene is TRBV5-1, the J gene TRBJ1-3; maybe TRBD1 (5 bases). V lost 4 bases, J lost 1 base, and 9 bases lay in between. CDR3 length: 14 residues. The germline CDR1 and CDR2 sequences are SGHRS and YFSETQ. DNA for the CDR3: TGCGCCAGCAGCCAGGGAGGGTCTGGAAACACCATATATTTT. Encoded protein: CASSQGGSGNTIYF.

The chain employs TRBV4-1 and TRBJ1-1, with a tentative D call TRBD1 (6 bases). Trimming took off 2 bases at V and 2 bases at J, with 15 bases between the two ends. Looked up from germline, CDR1 is MGHRA and CDR2 is YSYEKL. The CDR3 covers 16 residues. The CDR3 loop reads CASSQTPGATNTEAFF. The CDR3 DNA reads TGCGCCAGCAGCCAAACCCCGGGGGCCACTAACACTGAAGCTTTCTTT.

This chain uses TRBV7-6 with TRBJ2-7; D remains ambiguous. The V gene's germline CDR1 is SGHVS and CDR2 FNYEAQ. The CDR3 covers 13 residues. With 5 bases removed from V and 7 bases from J, the gap between germline ends came to 15 bases. For the CDR3, the DNA is TGTGCCAGCAGCCCGATGGGATCGGAGGAGCAGTACTTC. Translation gives CASSPMGSEEQYF.

V gene TRBV2 combines with J gene TRBJ2-3; 10 bases line up with TRBD2. V lost 6 bases and J lost 4; bases outside the gene matches: 13. The CDR3 consists of 17 residues. Germline V gene data show CDR1 as SNHLY and CDR2 as FYNNEI. The CDR3 is CASRPLTGSGRPDTQYF. The CDR3 DNA reads as TGTGCCAGCAGGCCCCTCACCGGTAGCGGGAGGCCAGATACGCAGTATTTT. Using reference TRBV2 and TRBJ2-3 for the parts outside the CDR3, the full variable domain is EPEVTQTPSHQVTQMGQEVILRCVPISNHLYFYWYRQILGQKVEFLVSFYNNEISEKSEIFDDQFSVERPDGSNFTLKIRSTKLEDSAMYFCASRPLTGSGRPDTQYFGPGTRLTVL.